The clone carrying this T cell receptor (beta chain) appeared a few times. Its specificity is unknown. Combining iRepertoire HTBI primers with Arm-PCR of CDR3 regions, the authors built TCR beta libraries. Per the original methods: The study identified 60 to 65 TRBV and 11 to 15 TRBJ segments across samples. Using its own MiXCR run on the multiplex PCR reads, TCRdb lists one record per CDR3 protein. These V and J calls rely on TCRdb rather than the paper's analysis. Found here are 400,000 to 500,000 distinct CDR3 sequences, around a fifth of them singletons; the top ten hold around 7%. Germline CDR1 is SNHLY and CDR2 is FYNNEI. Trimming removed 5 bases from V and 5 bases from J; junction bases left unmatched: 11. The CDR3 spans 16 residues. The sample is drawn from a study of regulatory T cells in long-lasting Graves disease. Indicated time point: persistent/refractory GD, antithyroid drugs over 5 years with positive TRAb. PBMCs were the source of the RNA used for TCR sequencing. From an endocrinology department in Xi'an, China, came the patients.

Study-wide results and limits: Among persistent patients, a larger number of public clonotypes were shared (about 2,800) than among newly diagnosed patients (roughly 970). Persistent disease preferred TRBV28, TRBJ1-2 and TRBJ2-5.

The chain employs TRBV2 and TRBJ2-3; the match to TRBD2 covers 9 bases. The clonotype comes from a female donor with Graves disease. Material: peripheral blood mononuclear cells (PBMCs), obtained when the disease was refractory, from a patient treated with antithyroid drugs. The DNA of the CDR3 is TGTGCCAGCAGTAGAGGTAGCGGACTAGCGAGAGATACGCAGTATTTT. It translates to CASSRGSGLARDTQYF.